This is a list of T cell receptor beta chains from one sample in a study of response to subunit inactivated influenza vaccine. TCRdb re-derived calls from the RT-PCR reads in MiXCR, one entry per CDR3 protein. The sample shows roughly 500,000 distinct CDR3 sequences, 15% to 20% of them seen only once. Source: CD4+ T cells sorted from PBMCs, taken less than 30 months after vaccination. These receptors were collected from a man between 50 and 69 years old who received an inactivated influenza vaccine. Each CDR3 is given without its conserved first and last residue. D genes are given only for firm matches.

-	TRBV20-1	TRBJ2-7	SARDLQNYDEQY
-	TRBV10-3	TRBJ2-5	AIAVGAQETQY
TRBD1	TRBV5-1	TRBJ1-1	ASSLGSSGGTEAF
TRBD2	TRBV5-6	TRBJ2-1	ASSRRLAGGPIAEQF
TRBD1	TRBV5-1	TRBJ2-1	ASSRLDRGRDNEQF
TRBD2	TRBV7-8	TRBJ2-3	ASSFPWRGYTDTQY
TRBD2	TRBV5-5	TRBJ2-3	ASSLRAGATDTQY
TRBD1	TRBV5-6	TRBJ2-1	ASSLVGQGAYNEQF
TRBD2	TRBV3-1	TRBJ2-7	ASSHLAGAGEQY
-	TRBV4-1	TRBJ2-1	ASSQYRWGTEQF
-	TRBV27	TRBJ2-7	ASSLSFRGYEQY
TRBD1	TRBV24-1	TRBJ1-5	ATSDATGVLNQPQH
TRBD1	TRBV12-3/TRBV12-4	TRBJ2-2	ASIDRGNTGELF
TRBD1	TRBV5-1	TRBJ2-1	ASSLAGQGNNEQF
TRBD1	TRBV19	TRBJ2-3	ASSLPGQGFSDTQY
-	TRBV5-8	TRBJ1-2	ASSLGPTLDGYT
-	TRBV4-3	TRBJ1-4	ASSQDAGNEKLF
-	TRBV28	TRBJ2-3	ASSSGPGTGTQY
-	TRBV7-9	TRBJ2-7	ASKGHSMYEQY
TRBD1	TRBV5-5	TRBJ2-7	ASSLLPGQGPYEQY
-	TRBV7-9	TRBJ1-6	ASSLDSTVSYNSPLH
TRBD1	TRBV6-1	TRBJ1-5	ASSNGRTGRNQPQH
-	TRBV9	TRBJ2-7	ASSVGLWGKAGEQY
-	TRBV5-5	TRBJ2-3	ASSLGWGRSTDTQY
-	TRBV10-3	TRBJ1-6	AISEGFGNSPLH
-	TRBV15	TRBJ1-5	ATSRDQLNQPQH
TRBD2	TRBV6-2/TRBV6-3	TRBJ2-1	ASTPGTSSNEQF
TRBD1	TRBV20-1	TRBJ1-2	SARDGTGILYGYT
-	TRBV29-1	TRBJ2-6	SVEGAEGPGANVLT
TRBD2	TRBV20-1	TRBJ2-7	SAIAGITYEQY
TRBD1	TRBV29-1	TRBJ2-2	SVEQGVGNGELF
-	TRBV6-1	TRBJ1-1	ASSETGGASGWFTEAF
-	TRBV20-1	TRBJ2-3	SARHIDTQY
TRBD1	TRBV20-1	TRBJ1-5	SAPTGGRRQPQH
-	TRBV20-1	TRBJ2-7	SALRDPTSYEQY
TRBD2	TRBV12-3/TRBV12-4	TRBJ2-1	ASSLTSGGHEQF
-	TRBV7-2	TRBJ2-1	ASSPSRRADYNEQF
-	TRBV10-3	TRBJ2-2	AISESANTGELF
-	TRBV20-1	TRBJ1-1	SAKGQSLNTEAF
-	TRBV20-1	TRBJ2-3	SAQDGTSTDTQY
-	TRBV7-8	TRBJ1-5	ASSLQAGDQPQH
TRBD1	TRBV20-1	TRBJ1-1	SARALTGGFTEAF
-	TRBV2	TRBJ2-7	ASSEAALLTYEQY
TRBD1	TRBV3-1	TRBJ2-3	ASSPGQLRTDTQY
-	TRBV5-1	TRBJ1-1	ASSLVGGRTEAF
-	TRBV4-3	TRBJ1-4	ASSQDPVVSWQGEKLF
-	TRBV7-9	TRBJ1-2	ASSHRVGPTGYT
-	TRBV28	TRBJ2-5	ATEGRVETQY
-	TRBV7-8	TRBJ1-1	ASSLALGTEAF
TRBD1	TRBV15	TRBJ2-3	ATSRDRVHTDTQY
-	TRBV20-1	TRBJ2-1	SARAGNYNEQF
-	TRBV5-1	TRBJ2-7	ASSLVSGPISSYEQY
TRBD1	TRBV27	TRBJ2-4	ASNRGGQGGIQY